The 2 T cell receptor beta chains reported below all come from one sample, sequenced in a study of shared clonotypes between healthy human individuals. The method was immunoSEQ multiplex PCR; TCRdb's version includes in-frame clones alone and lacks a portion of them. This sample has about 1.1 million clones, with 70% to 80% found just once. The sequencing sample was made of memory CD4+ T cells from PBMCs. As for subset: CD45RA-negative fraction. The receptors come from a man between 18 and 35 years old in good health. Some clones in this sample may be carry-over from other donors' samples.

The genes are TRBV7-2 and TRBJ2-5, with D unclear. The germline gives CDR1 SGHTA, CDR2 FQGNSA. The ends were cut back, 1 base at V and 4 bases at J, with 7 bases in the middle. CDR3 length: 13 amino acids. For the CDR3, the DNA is TGTGCCAGCAGCTTAGATGTCGGAGAGACCCAGTACTTC. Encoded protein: CASSLDVGETQYF.

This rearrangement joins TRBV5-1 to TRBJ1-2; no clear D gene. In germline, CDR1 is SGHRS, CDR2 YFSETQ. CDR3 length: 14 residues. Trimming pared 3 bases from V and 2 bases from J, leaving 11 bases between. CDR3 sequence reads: CASSSQSGNYGYTF. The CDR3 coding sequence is TGCGCCAGCAGCTCCCAATCGGGAAACTATGGCTACACCTTC.